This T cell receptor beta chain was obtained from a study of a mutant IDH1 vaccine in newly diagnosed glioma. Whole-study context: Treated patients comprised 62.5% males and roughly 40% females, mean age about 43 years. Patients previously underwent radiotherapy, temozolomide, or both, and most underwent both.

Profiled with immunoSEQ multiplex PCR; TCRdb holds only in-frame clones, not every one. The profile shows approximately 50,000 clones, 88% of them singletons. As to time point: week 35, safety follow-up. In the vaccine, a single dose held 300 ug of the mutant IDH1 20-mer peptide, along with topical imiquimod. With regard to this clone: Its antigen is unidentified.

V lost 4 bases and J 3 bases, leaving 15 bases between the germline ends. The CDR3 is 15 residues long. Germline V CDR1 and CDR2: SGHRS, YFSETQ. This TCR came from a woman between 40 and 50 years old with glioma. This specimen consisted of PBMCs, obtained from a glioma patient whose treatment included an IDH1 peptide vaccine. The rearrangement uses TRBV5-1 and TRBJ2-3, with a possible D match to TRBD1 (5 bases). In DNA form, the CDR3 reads TGCGCCAGCAGCCAGGGTGGCCCCACGACAGATACGCAGTATTTT. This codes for CASSQGGPTTDTQYF.